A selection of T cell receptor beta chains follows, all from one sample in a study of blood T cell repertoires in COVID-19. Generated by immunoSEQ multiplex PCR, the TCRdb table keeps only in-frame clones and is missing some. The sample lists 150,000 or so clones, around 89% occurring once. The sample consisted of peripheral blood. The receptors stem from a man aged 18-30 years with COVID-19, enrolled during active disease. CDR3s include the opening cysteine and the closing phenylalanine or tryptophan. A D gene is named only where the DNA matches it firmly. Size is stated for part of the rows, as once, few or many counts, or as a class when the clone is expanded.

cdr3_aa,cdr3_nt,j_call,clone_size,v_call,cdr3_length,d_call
CASTEQGYYGYTF,TGTGCCAGCACCGAGCAGGGTTACTATGGCTACACCTTC,TRBJ1-2,-,TRBV12-3/TRBV12-4,13,-
CASSQGQGEAYEQYF,TGCGCCAGCAGCCAGGGGCAGGGGGAAGCCTACGAGCAGTACTTC,TRBJ2-7,-,TRBV4-3,15,TRBD1
CASSPIRGTGYEQYF,TGTGCCAGCAGTCCAATTCGGGGGACAGGCTACGAGCAGTACTTC,TRBJ2-7,-,TRBV28,15,TRBD1
CASSSYGNTGELFF,TGTGCCAGCAGCTCCTACGGGAACACCGGGGAGCTGTTTTTT,TRBJ2-2,-,TRBV11-3,14,-
CASSFGDRVTYEQYF,TGTGCCAGCAGTTTCGGCGACAGGGTGACCTACGAGCAGTACTTC,TRBJ2-7,-,TRBV28,15,TRBD1
CAISERASGTGTDTQYF,TGTGCCATCAGTGAGAGGGCTAGCGGGACGGGCACAGATACGCAGTATTTT,TRBJ2-3,-,TRBV10-3,17,TRBD2
CASSLQGRDTDTQYF,TGTGCCAGCAGCTTACAGGGTAGGGACACAGATACGCAGTATTTT,TRBJ2-3,-,TRBV7-3,15,-
CAWSVLGRRTGELFF,TGTGCCTGGAGTGTACTAGGGAGGCGCACCGGGGAGCTGTTTTTT,TRBJ2-2,-,TRBV30,15,-
CASRPGQEQGEKLFF,TGCGCCAGCCGGCCGGGTCAGGAGCAGGGAGAAAAACTGTTTTTT,TRBJ1-4,-,TRBV5-1,15,-
CASSFNLLETQYF,TGTGCCAGCAGCTTTAATCTTTTGGAGACCCAGTACTTC,TRBJ2-5,-,TRBV7-6,13,-
CASSFSRALHYEQYF,TGTGCCAGCAGCTTTTCCAGGGCCCTTCACTACGAGCAGTACTTC,TRBJ2-7,-,TRBV7-9,15,-
CASSDGWSRQYF,TGTGCCAGCAGTGACGGATGGAGTAGGCAGTACTTC,TRBJ2-7,-,TRBV6-4,12,-
CASSLGGSEAFF,TGTGCCAGCAGCTTGGGGGGTTCTGAAGCTTTCTTT,TRBJ1-1,-,TRBV7-2,12,-
CASSYFTGELFF,TGTGCCAGCAGCTACTTCACCGGGGAGCTGTTTTTT,TRBJ2-2,-,TRBV5-6,12,-
CASSRWGNQETQYF,TGTGCCAGTAGCCGCTGGGGCAACCAAGAGACCCAGTACTTC,TRBJ2-5,few,TRBV19,14,-
CASSPGGVTYNEQFF,TGTGCCAGCTCACCGGGAGGGGTCACCTACAATGAGCAGTTCTTC,TRBJ2-1,-,TRBV18,15,TRBD2
CASTSTGANYGYTF,TGTGCCAGCACTTCGACAGGAGCTAACTATGGCTACACCTTC,TRBJ1-2,-,TRBV9,14,-
CASSLWTSGSRDTQYF,TGTGCCAGTAGTCTATGGACTAGCGGGAGTAGAGATACGCAGTATTTT,TRBJ2-3,-,TRBV19,16,TRBD2
CASSYSGYTEAFF,TGTGCCAGCAGTTACTCCGGGTACACTGAAGCTTTCTTT,TRBJ1-1,-,TRBV6-5,13,-
CASSQGQDNMNTEAFF,TGTGCCAGCTCACAGGGACAGGATAACATGAACACTGAAGCTTTCTTT,TRBJ1-1,-,TRBV18,16,TRBD1
CASSVYPGLAVAQSYEQYF,TGTGCCAGCAGTGTATACCCGGGACTAGCGGTCGCTCAATCCTACGAGCAGTACTTC,TRBJ2-7,-,TRBV28,19,TRBD2
CASSLMGEGIQYF,TGTGCCAGCAGCTTGATGGGGGAGGGCATTCAGTACTTC,TRBJ2-4,-,TRBV7-2,13,TRBD2
CASSLFLAQGNQPQHF,TGTGCCAGCAGCTTATTTCTGGCGCAGGGCAATCAGCCCCAGCATTTT,TRBJ1-5,-,TRBV5-6,16,-
CASSLAPGGNQPQHF,TGTGCCAGCAGTTTGGCGCCAGGGGGCAATCAGCCCCAGCATTTT,TRBJ1-5,-,TRBV28,15,-
CASSVTSGPNTGELFF,TGTGCCAGCAGCGTTACTAGCGGCCCGAACACCGGGGAGCTGTTTTTT,TRBJ2-2,-,TRBV9,16,TRBD2
CASSLSPFPTSGTYNEQFF,TGTGCCAGCAGTTTATCGCCCTTCCCGACTAGCGGGACCTACAATGAGCAGTTCTTC,TRBJ2-1,-,TRBV27,19,TRBD2
CASTLVGLAGVEDTQYF,TGTGCCAGCACCCTCGTGGGACTAGCGGGAGTCGAAGATACGCAGTATTTT,TRBJ2-3,-,TRBV11-2,17,TRBD2
CASSLTSGDFLSTDTQYF,TGTGCCAGTAGTTTGACTAGCGGGGACTTTCTTAGCACAGATACGCAGTATTTT,TRBJ2-3,-,TRBV19,18,TRBD2
CASSYRPAGDTGELFF,TGTGCCAGCAGTTACCGGCCCGCCGGGGACACCGGGGAGCTGTTTTTT,TRBJ2-2,-,TRBV6-2/TRBV6-3,16,-
CASSYSTSGRRTDTQYF,TGTGCCAGCAGTTACTCGACTAGCGGGAGACGGACAGATACGCAGTATTTT,TRBJ2-3,-,TRBV6-2/TRBV6-3,17,TRBD2
CATSRGQGTTNEKLFF,TGTGCCACCAGCAGAGGTCAGGGCACAACTAATGAAAAACTGTTTTTT,TRBJ1-4,-,TRBV15,16,-
CASRPHRGRNTGELFF,TGTGCCAGCAGACCTCACAGGGGGCGGAACACCGGGGAGCTGTTTTTT,TRBJ2-2,-,TRBV28,16,TRBD1
CASSPHAGPTYEQYF,TGTGCCAGCAGCCCCCATGCGGGACCCACGTACGAGCAGTACTTC,TRBJ2-7,once,TRBV9,15,-
CASSSSTSGGSFYEQYF,TGTGCCAGCAGTTCGTCGACTAGCGGAGGCAGTTTCTACGAGCAGTACTTC,TRBJ2-7,-,TRBV28,17,TRBD2
CASINSARSSYNEQFF,TGTGCCAGCATAAATAGTGCGAGGAGCTCCTACAATGAGCAGTTCTTC,TRBJ2-1,-,TRBV5-4,16,-
CASSEIEKLLF,TGTGCCAGCAGTGAAATCGAAAAACTGCTTTTT,TRBJ1-4,-,TRBV2,11,-
CASSTRTGTYQPQHF,TGTGCCAGCAGCACTCGGACAGGGACCTATCAGCCCCAGCATTTT,TRBJ1-5,-,TRBV28,15,TRBD1
CASSDRQGSSHGYTF,TGTGCCAGCAGCGACCGACAGGGATCTAGTCATGGCTACACCTTC,TRBJ1-2,-,TRBV13,15,TRBD1
CSSGQGEGAEAFF,TGCAGCTCGGGACAGGGGGAGGGTGCTGAAGCTTTCTTT,TRBJ1-1,-,TRBV29-1,13,TRBD1
CATELSVNTEAFF,TGTGCCACCGAACTTTCGGTGAACACTGAAGCTTTCTTT,TRBJ1-1,-,TRBV28,13,-
CASSERGLDGRTEAFF,TGTGCCAGCAGTGAAAGGGGGCTCGACGGCCGGACTGAAGCTTTCTTT,TRBJ1-1,once,TRBV25-1,16,TRBD1
CASSQDQAWSYEQYF,TGTGCCAGCAGCCAAGATCAAGCATGGTCCTACGAGCAGTACTTC,TRBJ2-7,-,TRBV3-1/TRBV3-2,15,-
CASSVNGQGVEQYF,TGTGCCAGCAGCGTAAATGGACAGGGGGTCGAGCAGTACTTC,TRBJ2-7,-,TRBV9,14,TRBD1
CASSQIPGLSQGEQFF,TGCGCCAGCAGCCAAATCCCGGGACTTAGTCAGGGTGAGCAGTTCTTC,TRBJ2-1,-,TRBV4-1,16,-
CASSFGTATTYEQYF,TGTGCCAGCAGCTTCGGGACAGCCACGACCTACGAGCAGTACTTC,TRBJ2-7,-,TRBV7-2,15,TRBD1
CASSYRQTTEAFF,TGCGCCAGCAGCTACAGACAGACCACTGAAGCTTTCTTT,TRBJ1-1,-,TRBV5-1,13,-
CASSEGIRDNSYEQYF,TGTGCCAGCAGTGAAGGGATCCGGGACAACTCCTACGAGCAGTACTTC,TRBJ2-7,-,TRBV6-1,16,-
CASGWAGVGEQFF,TGTGCTAGTGGTTGGGCGGGAGTTGGTGAGCAGTTCTTC,TRBJ2-1,-,TRBV12-5,13,TRBD2
CASSSGGENEQYF,TGTGCCAGCAGCTCGGGGGGTGAAAACGAGCAGTACTTC,TRBJ2-7,-,TRBV11-3,13,TRBD2
CASSITGTATGNTIYF,TGTGCCAGCAGCATTACCGGGACAGCCACTGGAAACACCATATATTTT,TRBJ1-3,once,TRBV9,16,TRBD1
CASRMTGEGYGYTF,TGCGCCAGCCGTATGACAGGGGAGGGCTATGGCTACACCTTC,TRBJ1-2,many,TRBV5-1,14,TRBD1
CACKPGISYNEQFF,TGTGCCTGTAAACCGGGAATCTCCTACAATGAGCAGTTCTTC,TRBJ2-1,-,TRBV30,14,-
CAWIVAGGPQETQYF,TGTGCCTGGATAGTAGCGGGAGGCCCCCAAGAGACCCAGTACTTC,TRBJ2-5,-,TRBV30,15,TRBD2
CASMEVYGYTF,TGTGCCAGCATGGAGGTGTATGGCTACACCTTC,TRBJ1-2,few,TRBV2,11,-
CASDRVAGSTDTQYF,TGTGCCAGCGACAGGGTGGCTGGGAGCACAGATACGCAGTATTTT,TRBJ2-3,-,TRBV28,15,TRBD1